Below, 3 T cell receptor beta chains from the same sample are listed, as sequenced in a study of cytomegalovirus exposure and HLA in healthy donors. With 60 Vbeta and 13 Jbeta primers, the PCR was carried out. TCRdb keeps only in-frame clones here, not all; method: immunoSEQ multiplex PCR. The sample shows 150,000 to 250,000 clones, and approximately 0.74% sits with its ten largest clones. The material sequenced was PBMCs. The source is a boy aged 10-17 years in good health and CMV-seronegative.

The chain is built from TRBV7-2 and TRBJ2-5; 7 bases map to TRBD1. This CDR3 has 14 amino acids. V gave up 0 bases and J gave up 14 bases; unmatched junction bases: 12. The V gene's germline CDR1 is SGHTA and CDR2 FQGNSA. The CDR3 DNA sequence: TGTGCCAGCAGCTTAGCCGAGGGGGCGGGCCGTGAATACTTC. Protein: CASSLAEGAGREYF.

V and J are TRBV2 and TRBJ1-5; 9 bases are shared with TRBD1. The germline gives CDR1 SNHLY, CDR2 FYNNEI. The V gene end was trimmed by 2 bases and the J gene end by 3 bases; junction bases not matched to a gene: 2. CDR3 length: 15 residues. CDR3 amino acids: CASSERDRANQPQHF. CDR3 sequence (DNA): TGTGCCAGCAGTGAACGGGACAGGGCCAATCAGCCCCAGCATTTT.

The chain has TRBV30 and TRBJ1-1; weak D call: TRBD1 (6 bases). The germline CDR1 and CDR2 sequences are GTSNPN and SVGIG (reference sequence). Between the trimmed V and J ends, which lost 3 bases and 1 base, there was a span of 12 bases. CDR3 length: 14 residues. This CDR3 reads CAWRRTDQNTEAFF. The CDR3 nucleotides read TGTGCCTGGAGACGGACAGACCAGAACACTGAAGCTTTCTTT.